Sequencing of this T cell receptor beta chain was carried out in a study of blood T cell repertoires in COVID-19 (dated by TCRdb to the early 2020s). Regarding the complete study: Samples from collaborators originated in the United States, Italy and Spain and spanned both the acute and convalescent phases of COVID-19. The prospective study material was composed of cDNA or gDNA derived from T cells, B-cell-depleted T cells, or PBMCs. Subjects who had been exposed to COVID-19, were actively infected with it, or had recovered from it provided the deeply sampled blood TCRbeta repertoires that made up the dataset. The repertoires were released in a freely available public database meant as a resource for research on the immune response to SARS-CoV-2. Samples came from the ongoing ImmuneRACE study (first 160 participants) plus 1,254 subjects from 6 global collaborators. The sample metadata nearly always contained a de-identified subject ID, COVID-19 status, age in years and sex. Where available, HLA class I and class II types were obtained from metadata supplied by the sample provider rather than from assay-based typing. What the authors observed across the whole study: The quantity of clinical and demographic metadata differed by source and by participant and was supplied without curation.

Trimming leaves V shorter by 1 base and J shorter by 5 bases, with the junction holding 14 bases beyond the gene matches. The CDR3 runs 18 amino acids, cysteine and phenylalanine included. The kept DNA is CDR3 alone, 54 bases in frame from the first base. CDR1 and CDR2 were assigned from the germline V gene as KGHSH and LQKENI. The collaborating institutions used their own protocols to collect whole blood in K2EDTA tubes. For TCRbeta analysis, collaborators shipped samples as frozen whole blood, isolated PBMCs, or DNA extracted from either of those sample types. TCRbeta CDR3 regions were amplified from genomic DNA using the immunoSEQ Assay, a bias-controlled multiplex PCR. Per the authors' processing: The number of nucleated cells in each sample was estimated from the amplification of reference gene primers within the assay. To quantify the absolute abundance of each unique TCRbeta CDR3 rearrangement, sequence reads were collapsed and filtered. Productive Simpson clonality was computed per sample as the square root of Simpson's diversity index over productive rearrangements. TCRdb retrieved this table from immuneACCESS and kept in-frame rearrangements only. Not all clones are present; in checked studies, unresolved V genes account for under half, and no reason is known for the remainder. The D gene and trimming were derived from the DNA, and the V and J assignments and clone size from that table. The table for this sample lists some 130,000 clones; about 92% of them were counted only once. Approximately 3.7% of the sample is in the top ten clones.

Note on this clone: Its antigen has not been determined. No base-level quality is on record; no much larger clone is a single base apart.

The sequence links TRBV18 to TRBJ2-5; a stretch of 9 junction bases matches TRBD1. The source material was peripheral blood. The sequence was collected from a man aged 50-59 years with active COVID-19. The CDR3 region reads CASSPLPAGTGRLETQYF. The sequenced DNA: TGTGCCAGCTCACCACTCCCCGCCGGGACAGGGAGATTGGAGACCCAGTACTTC. Outside the CDR3, residues come from the reference TRBV18 and TRBJ2-5 proteins, so the full variable domain is: NAGVMQNPRHLVRRRGQEARLRCSPMKGHSHVYWYRQLPEEGLKFMVYLQKENIIDESGMPKERFSAEFPKEGPSILRIQQVVRGDSAAYFCASSPLPAGTGRLETQYFGPGTRLLVL.